This TCR beta chain was captured in a study of OX40 agonist ivuxolimab in advanced cancers. Trimming at V came to 3 bases and at J to 6 bases, leaving 8 bases not matched to a gene. CDR1 SGHTS and CDR2 YDEGEE come from the germline V gene. This CDR3 comprises 14 residues. Repertoires were generated with immunoSEQ multiplex PCR, while TCRdb's copy carries only in-frame clones and drops some. The sample lists approximately 70,000 clones, 70% to 80% occurring once. The material sequenced was CD4+ or CD8+ T cells sorted from blood, taken in a trial of the OX40 agonist ivuxolimab. The receptor was isolated from an adult with an advanced solid tumor such as melanoma, head and neck, liver or kidney cancer. The rearrangement links TRBV5-8 to TRBJ2-7; 8 bases are shared with TRBD2. CDR3: CASSWVGRAFEQYF. CDR3 DNA sequence: TGTGCCAGCAGCTGGGTCGGGAGGGCCTTCGAGCAGTACTTC. Together with reference TRBV5-8 and TRBJ2-7, the CDR3 gives the full variable domain: EAGVTQSPTHLIKTRGQQATLRCSPISGHTSVYWYQQALGLGLQFLLWYDEGEERNRGNFPPRFSGRQFPNYSSELNVNALELEDSALYLCASSWVGRAFEQYFGPGTRLTVT.